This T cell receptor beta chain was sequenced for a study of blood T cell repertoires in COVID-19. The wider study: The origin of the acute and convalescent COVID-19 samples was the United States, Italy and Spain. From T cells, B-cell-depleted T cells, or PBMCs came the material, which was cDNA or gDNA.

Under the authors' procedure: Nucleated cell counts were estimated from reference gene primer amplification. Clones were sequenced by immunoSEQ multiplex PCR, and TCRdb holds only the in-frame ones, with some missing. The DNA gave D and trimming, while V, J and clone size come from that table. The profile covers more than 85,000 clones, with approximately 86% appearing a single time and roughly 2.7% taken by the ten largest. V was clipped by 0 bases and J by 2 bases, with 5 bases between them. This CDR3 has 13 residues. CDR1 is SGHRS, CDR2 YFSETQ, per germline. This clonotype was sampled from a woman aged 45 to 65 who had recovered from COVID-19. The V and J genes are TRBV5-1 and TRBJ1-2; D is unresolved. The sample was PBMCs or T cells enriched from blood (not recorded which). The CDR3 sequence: CASSLGLNYGYTF. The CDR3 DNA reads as TGCGCCAGCAGCTTGGGTCTGAACTATGGCTACACCTTC.